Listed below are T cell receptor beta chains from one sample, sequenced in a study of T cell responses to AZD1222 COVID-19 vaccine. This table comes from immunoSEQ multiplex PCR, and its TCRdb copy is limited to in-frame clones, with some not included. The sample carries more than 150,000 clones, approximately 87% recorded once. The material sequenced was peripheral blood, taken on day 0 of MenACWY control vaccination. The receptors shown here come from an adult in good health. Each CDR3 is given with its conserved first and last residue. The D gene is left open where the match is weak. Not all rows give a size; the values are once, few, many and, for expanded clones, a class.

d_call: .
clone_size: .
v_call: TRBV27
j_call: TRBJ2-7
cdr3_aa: CASSLSTGSSYEQYF
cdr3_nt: TGTGCCAGCAGTTTATCAACGGGTAGCTCCTACGAGCAGTACTTC

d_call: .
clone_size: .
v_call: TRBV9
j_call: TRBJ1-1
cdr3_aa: CASSAGAGTEAFF
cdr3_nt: TGTGCCAGCAGCGCAGGGGCGGGCACTGAAGCTTTCTTT

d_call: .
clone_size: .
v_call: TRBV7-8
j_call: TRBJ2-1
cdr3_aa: CASSLGGISYNEQFF
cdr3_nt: TGTGCCAGCAGCTTAGGCGGGATCTCCTACAATGAGCAGTTCTTC

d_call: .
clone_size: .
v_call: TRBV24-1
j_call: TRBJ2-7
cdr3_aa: CATSDPTGGVYEQYF
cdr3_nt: TGTGCCACCAGTGATCCGACCGGTGGCGTATACGAGCAGTACTTC

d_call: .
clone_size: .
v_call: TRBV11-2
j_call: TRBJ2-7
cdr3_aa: CASSQGGGGSEQYF
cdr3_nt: TGTGCCAGCAGCCAAGGAGGGGGGGGTTCCGAGCAGTACTTC

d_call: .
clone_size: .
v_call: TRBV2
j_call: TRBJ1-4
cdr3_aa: CASQIGEKLFF
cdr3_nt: TGTGCCAGCCAAATAGGTGAAAAACTGTTTTTT

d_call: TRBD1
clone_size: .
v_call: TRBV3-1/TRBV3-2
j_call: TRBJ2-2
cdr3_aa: CASSLQGANTGELFF
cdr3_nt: TGTGCCAGCAGCCTCCAGGGGGCCAACACCGGGGAGCTGTTTTTT

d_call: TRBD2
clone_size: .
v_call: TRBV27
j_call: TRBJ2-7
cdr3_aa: CASSQVTSGSYEQYF
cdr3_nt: TGTGCCAGCAGTCAGGTAACTAGCGGCTCCTACGAGCAGTACTTC

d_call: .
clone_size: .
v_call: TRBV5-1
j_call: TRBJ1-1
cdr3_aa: CASSLAQGMAEAFF
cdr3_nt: TGCGCCAGCAGCTTGGCTCAGGGGATGGCGGAAGCTTTCTTT

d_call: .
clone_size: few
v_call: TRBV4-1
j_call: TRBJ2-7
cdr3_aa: CASSQGAGAAYEQYF
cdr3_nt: TGCGCCAGCAGCCAAGGGGCGGGCGCCGCCTACGAGCAGTACTTC

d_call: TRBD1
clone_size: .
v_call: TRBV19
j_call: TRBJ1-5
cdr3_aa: CASRNRDRGGNQPQHF
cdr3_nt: TGTGCCAGTAGAAATAGGGACAGGGGCGGCAATCAGCCCCAGCATTTT

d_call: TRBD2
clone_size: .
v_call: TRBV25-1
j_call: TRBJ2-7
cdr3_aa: CASSEWRAGGLSSYEQYF
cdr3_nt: TGTGCCAGCAGTGAATGGCGAGCGGGAGGCCTGAGCTCCTACGAGCAGTACTTC

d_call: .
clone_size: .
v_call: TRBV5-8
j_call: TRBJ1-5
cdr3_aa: CASSLAGFNQPQHF
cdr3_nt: TGTGCCAGCAGCTTGGCAGGGTTCAATCAGCCCCAGCATTTT

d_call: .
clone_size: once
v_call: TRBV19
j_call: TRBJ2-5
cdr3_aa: CASSAGGQTGETQYF
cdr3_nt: TGTGCCAGTAGTGCCGGGGGACAGACGGGGGAGACCCAGTACTTC

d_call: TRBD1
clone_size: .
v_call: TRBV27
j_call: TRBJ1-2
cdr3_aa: CASSLSGQGFNWGYTF
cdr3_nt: TGTGCCAGCAGTTTATCGGGACAGGGGTTTAATTGGGGCTACACCTTC

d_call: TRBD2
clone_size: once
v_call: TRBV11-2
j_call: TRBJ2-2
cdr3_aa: CASSFVSLAGAANTGELFF
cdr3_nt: TGTGCCAGCAGCTTCGTCTCCCTAGCGGGGGCCGCGAACACCGGGGAGCTGTTTTTT

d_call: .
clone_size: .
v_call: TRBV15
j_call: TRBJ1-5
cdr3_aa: CATSKPDQPQHF
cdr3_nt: TGTGCCACCAGCAAGCCTGATCAGCCCCAGCATTTT

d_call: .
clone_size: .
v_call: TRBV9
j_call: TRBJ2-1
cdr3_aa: CASSVDGANYNEQFF
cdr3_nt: TGTGCCAGCAGCGTCGACGGTGCGAATTACAATGAGCAGTTCTTC

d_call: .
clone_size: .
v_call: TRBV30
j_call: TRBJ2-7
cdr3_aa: CAWSGQGIPQYF
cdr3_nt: TGTGCCTGGAGCGGGCAGGGCATCCCGCAGTACTTC

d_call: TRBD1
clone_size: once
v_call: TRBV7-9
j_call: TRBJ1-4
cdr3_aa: CASSLGGGTGGAGSEKLFF
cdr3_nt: TGTGCCAGCAGCTTAGGTGGTGGGACAGGGGGCGCCGGGAGTGAAAAACTGTTTTTT

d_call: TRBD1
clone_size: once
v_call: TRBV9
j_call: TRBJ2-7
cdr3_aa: CASSVGGQGLYEQYF
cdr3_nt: TGTGCCAGCAGCGTAGGGGGACAGGGACTCTACGAGCAGTACTTC

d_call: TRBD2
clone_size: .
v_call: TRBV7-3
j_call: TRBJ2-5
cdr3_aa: CASSSGLAGGQETQYF
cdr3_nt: TGTGCCAGCAGCTCTGGACTAGCGGGGGGCCAAGAGACCCAGTACTTC

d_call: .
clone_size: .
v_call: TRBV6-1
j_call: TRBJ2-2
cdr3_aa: CASSEVGNTGELFF
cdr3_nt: TGTGCCAGCAGTGAAGTTGGGAACACCGGGGAGCTGTTTTTT

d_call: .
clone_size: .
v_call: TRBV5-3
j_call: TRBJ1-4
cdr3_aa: CARNFSVDRSVEKLFF
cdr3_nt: TGTGCCAGAAATTTCTCGGTCGACAGGTCCGTTGAAAAACTGTTTTTT

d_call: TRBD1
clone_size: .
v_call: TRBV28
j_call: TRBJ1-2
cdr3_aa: CASSLAGGYEGYTF
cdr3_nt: TGTGCCAGCAGTTTGGCAGGGGGCTACGAGGGCTACACCTTC

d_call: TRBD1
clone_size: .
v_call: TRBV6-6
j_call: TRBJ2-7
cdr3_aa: CASSYSTADRVAYF
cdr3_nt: TGTGCCAGCAGTTACTCAACCGCCGACAGGGTGGCCTACTTC